Here is one T cell receptor beta chain with its context. Its antigen is as yet unknown. These data are taken from a study of T cells after posttransplantation cyclophosphamide. Study-wide points: TRB overlap between skin or GI tissue T cells and blood was limited. Recipient CMV seropositivity and CMV reactivation strongly tracked TRB clonality. Donor CD8+ memory clones often dominated recipient blood repertoires at later times.

The repertoire was sequenced with immunoSEQ multiplex PCR; TCRdb's copy has only in-frame clones and lacks some. The table records more than 60,000 clones, 90% to 95% of them present only once. Germline CDR1 reads GTSNPN; CDR2 reads SVGIG (reference sequence). The length of the CDR3 is 12 residues. Trimming took off 2 bases at V and 5 bases at J, with 10 bases between the two ends. Peripheral blood was collected from the related graft donor on the marrow donation day. The clonotype was recovered from a woman aged 25-40 years in good health and a related stem cell transplant donor. The V gene is TRBV30, the J gene TRBJ2-7; D not resolved. Sequencing was carried out using PBMCs. In DNA, the CDR3 is TGTGCCTGGAGTCTTTTGGGGAACGAGCAGTACTTC. Translated: CAWSLLGNEQYF.